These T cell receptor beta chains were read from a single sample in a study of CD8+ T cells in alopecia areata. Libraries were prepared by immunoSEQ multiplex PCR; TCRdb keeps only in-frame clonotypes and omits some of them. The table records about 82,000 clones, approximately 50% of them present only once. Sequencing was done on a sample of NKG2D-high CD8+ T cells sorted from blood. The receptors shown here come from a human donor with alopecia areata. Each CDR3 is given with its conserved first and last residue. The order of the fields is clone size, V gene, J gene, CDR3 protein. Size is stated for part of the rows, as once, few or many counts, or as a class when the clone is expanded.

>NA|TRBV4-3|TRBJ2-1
CASSQEYGDTEQFF
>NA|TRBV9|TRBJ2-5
CASSTHRGFWETQYF
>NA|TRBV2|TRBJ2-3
CASSYPDSTDTQYF
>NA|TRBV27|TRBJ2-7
CASSLASTYEQYF
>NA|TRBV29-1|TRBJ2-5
CSAGPIETQYF
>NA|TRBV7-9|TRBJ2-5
CASSKSETGTSGETQYF
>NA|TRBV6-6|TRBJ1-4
CASRATTAGKLFF
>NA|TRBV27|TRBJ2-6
CASSLAGHSGANVLTF
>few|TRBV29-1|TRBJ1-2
CSVLGGGENGYTF
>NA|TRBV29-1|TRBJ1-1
CSVEEEDPEAFF
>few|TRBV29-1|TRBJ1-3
CSVVQPTRNTIYF
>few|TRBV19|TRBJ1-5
CASSTPGVGEPQHF
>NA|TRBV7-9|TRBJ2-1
CASSFSLEQFF
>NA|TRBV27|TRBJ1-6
CASSGTGGSYNSPLHF
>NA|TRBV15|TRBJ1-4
CATSERWGTGDF
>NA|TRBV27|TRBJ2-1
CASSPLSGVSYNEQFF
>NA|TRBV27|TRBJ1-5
CASNDQPQHF
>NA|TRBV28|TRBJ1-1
CASKNGLMYTEAFF